This TCR beta chain was identified in a study of T cell responses to AZD1222 COVID-19 vaccine. Sequencing used immunoSEQ multiplex PCR; TCRdb keeps in-frame clones, though not all of them. The table includes about 73,000 clones, 89% detected once. CDR1 and CDR2 (germline): MNHNS, SASEGT. The CDR3 contains 20 residues. Trimming took 1 base from V and 0 from J, leaving 22 bases between them. V gene TRBV6-1 combines with J gene TRBJ1-3; TRBD1 might be the D (6 bases). This receptor was obtained from an adult who received the AZD1222 COVID-19 vaccine. The sample consisted of peripheral blood, taken 28 days after the second AZD1222 dose. DNA of the CDR3: TGTGCCAGCAGTGAAGTAGGGGGAGGACTGCCCATACACTCTGGAAACACCATATATTTT. Amino acid sequence: CASSEVGGGLPIHSGNTIYF.